The 10 T cell receptor beta chains listed next were all sequenced from one sample in a study of CD8 T cells in ankylosing spondylitis. TCRdb called the 5' RACE reads again in MiXCR, with one record for every CDR3 protein. The sample has 200,000 to 250,000 distinct CDR3 sequences; around 8% are singletons. Sequenced material: blood, either unsorted or a sorted T cell fraction (not recorded which). All receptors derive from a female donor with ankylosing spondylitis or in good health (not recorded which).

As for this clonotype: The junction differs from germline at one of its ends, possibly a read error. The chain carries TRBV20-1 and TRBJ1-5, with D tentatively TRBD1 (5 bases). The CDR3 has 13 residues. Germline-derived CDR1 and CDR2 are DFQATT and SNEGSKA (reference sequence). The CDR3 nucleotides read TGTAGTGCTAGAGACTGGGGCAGTCAGCCCCAGCATTTT. As protein: CSARDWGSQPQHF.

This clonotype was detected only a few times. The chain couples TRBV20-1 to TRBJ2-1; 8 bases match TRBD1. This CDR3 region has 13 residues. Germline V gives CDR1 DFQATT, CDR2 SNEGSKA (reference sequence). The J segment lost 6 bases and the V segment lost 5 bases, leaving 6 bases of the junction unmatched. This CDR3 reads CSAVDRVPNEQFF. The CDR3 coding sequence is TGCAGTGCTGTGGACAGGGTACCCAATGAGCAGTTCTTC.

This clonotype has at least ten counts. The chain carries TRBV6-5 and TRBJ1-2; TRBD1 is a possible D gene (6 bases). With 1 base removed from V and 4 bases from J, the gap between germline ends came to 10 bases. The CDR3 is 14 residues long. Per the germline V gene, CDR1 is MNHEY and CDR2 is SVGAGI. The CDR3 bases are TGTGCCAGCAGTTACTTGGGGGCTCGCTATGGCTACACCTTC. It is translated as CASSYLGARYGYTF.

This clonotype was detected many times. The V call is TRBV9, the J call TRBJ2-2; D gene unclear. The V and J ends lost 0 bases and 2 bases respectively, with 2 bases between them. The V gene's germline CDR1 is SGDLS and CDR2 YYNGEE. This CDR3 region has 13 residues. The DNA of the CDR3 is TGTGCCAGCAGCGTAGGAAACACCGGGGAGCTGTTTTTT. Translation gives CASSVGNTGELFF. The whole variable domain, remainder taken from reference TRBV9 and TRBJ2-2, is DSGVTQTPKHLITATGQRVTLRCSPRSGDLSVYWYQQSLDQGLQFLIQYYNGEERAKGNILERFSAQQFPDLHSELNLSSLELGDSALYFCASSVGNTGELFFGEGSRLTVL.

The V and J genes are TRBV2 and TRBJ2-7, with D maybe TRBD1 (5 bases). The length of the CDR3 is 17 residues. V was clipped by 0 bases and J by 5 bases, with 20 bases between them. The germline V gene has CDR1 SNHLY and CDR2 FYNNEI. The DNA of the CDR3 is TGTGCCAGCAGTGAAGCGGCCTCCGTAGGGGCTGGCAACGAGCAGTACTTC. Translating gives CASSEAASVGAGNEQYF.

This clonotype has ten or more counts. This chain joins TRBV20-1 and TRBJ1-5; D is unresolved. Trimming shortened V by 3 bases and J by 3 bases, and 12 bases separated the two germline ends. The CDR3 totals 14 residues. Looked up from germline, CDR1 is DFQATT and CDR2 is SNEGSKA (reference sequence). Here the CDR3 DNA reads TGCAGTGCTAGTAGGGCCAGCTTCAATCAGCCCCAGCATTTT. Amino acids: CSASRASFNQPQHF.

This clonotype was counted at least ten times. The chain joins TRBV5-1 to TRBJ2-2, with 12 bases matching TRBD2. This CDR3 contains 18 residues. Per germline, CDR1 SGHRS and CDR2 YFSETQ. After removal of 4 bases from V and 2 bases from J, the junction contained 9 bases not matched to a gene. CDR3 bases: TGCGCCAGCAGCCCGTTACTAGCGGGAGGACTTAACACCGGGGAGCTGTTTTTT. Amino acids: CASSPLLAGGLNTGELFF. Based on the CDR3 plus reference TRBV5-1 and TRBJ2-2, the full variable domain is KAGVTQTPRYLIKTRGQQVTLSCSPISGHRSVSWYQQTPGQGLQFLFEYFSETQRNKGNFPGRFSGRQFSNSRSEMNVSTLELGDSALYLCASSPLLAGGLNTGELFFGEGSRLTVL.

This clonotype was counted many times. The V gene is TRBV12-3 or TRBV12-4, the J gene TRBJ2-1; possibly TRBD2 for D (5 bases). The CDR3 loop spans 15 amino acids. Trimming took off 6 bases at V and 2 bases at J, with 14 bases between the two ends. CDR3 residues: CASSPGKRTYNEQFF. CDR3 nucleotides: TGTGCCAGCAGCCCGGGGAAAAGGACCTACAATGAGCAGTTCTTC.

The sample holds many counts of this clonotype. This sequence joins TRBV28 and TRBJ1-1; D is ambiguous. Germline V gene sequence: CDR1 MDHEN, CDR2 SYDVKM. CDR3 size: 12 residues. The germline V and J ends were trimmed by 3 bases and 9 bases, with 11 bases remaining between them. CDR3 DNA sequence: TGTGCCAGCAGTTTTTGGCCGAGGCAAGCTTTCTTT. Protein sequence: CASSFWPRQAFF.

Concerning this clonotype itself: One junction end does not reproduce the germline sequence, and a read error may be involved. J is TRBJ2-7 and V is TRBV7-1; 8 nucleotides match TRBD2. Being an ORF, TRBV7-1 has a function that is uncertain. The CDR3 runs 14 residues. The CDR3 here is CASSSAGGPYGQYF. The CDR3 DNA is TGTGCCAGCAGCTCGGCGGGAGGTCCCTACGGGCAGTACTTC.